Here is one T cell receptor (beta chain) with its context. The data were taken from a study of blood T cell repertoires in COVID-19. In the study overall: Some COVID-19 samples were acute and others convalescent; all came from the United States, Italy and Spain. PBMCs, B-cell-depleted T cells, or T cells provided the cDNA or gDNA that made up the material.

V dropped 6 bases and J dropped 2; count of bases not matched to a gene: 6. CDR3 length equals 14 residues. The V gene's germline CDR1 is MNHEY and CDR2 SVGAGI. Source study methods: Nucleated cell counts were estimated from reference gene primer amplification. Method: immunoSEQ multiplex PCR; TCRdb's copy keeps in-frame clones and lacks some. V, J and clone size reflect that table, while D and trimming were determined from the DNA. The sample consists of 150,000 to 200,000 clones, 70% to 90% of them appearing once. The sample was peripheral blood. The chain links TRBV6-5 to TRBJ2-7; the match to TRBD1 covers 8 bases. The sequence came from a human donor in a cohort sampled during active COVID-19. The CDR3 DNA follows: TGTGCCAGCAGGACCGGGACAGGACCCTACGAGCAGTACTTC. Protein: CASRTGTGPYEQYF.